This TCR beta chain was identified during a study of beta chain features in type 1 diabetes (dated by TCRdb to the late 2010s). For the study in its entirety: Mean age, gender distribution, total cell number and subset yield were not different between patients and healthy donors. The study compared the TCRB repertoires of sorted circulating CD4+ T cell subsets in recently diagnosed type 1 diabetes patients with those in matched healthy donors. Whereas all 30 or so donors provided naive and central memory subsets, regulatory and stem cell-like memory subsets were isolated from just 8 patients and roughly eight healthy donors. A total of about 99,000,000 sorted cells were examined across all samples, and RNA yield correlated strongly with the number of cells per subset.

Each donor gave one peripheral blood draw, approximately 120 mL on average, collected into heparinised tubes. A BD FACSAria II was used to sort naive, central memory, regulatory and stem cell-like memory CD4+ T cells with a panel that included CD45RO, CCR7, CD25, CD127, CD95 and CD27. Purity was above 95% for every sorted population. Right away, PBMCs were isolated by Lymphoprep density gradient centrifugation and were stained directly, with no culture step. So that batch effects would be minimized, each experiment stained and sorted samples in pairs, pairing one healthy donor with one patient. With respect to this clone: This receptor's antigen is unknown. The record has no base qualities; no much larger clone is one base away.

Broader findings and caveats from the paper: In all four CD4+ subsets, TCRB CDR3 length was moderately but significantly shorter in type 1 diabetes patients. Because small numbers of individuals were included in the HLA sub-analyses, any influence of HLA type on TCRB rearrangement was left unresolved. Patients with type 1 diabetes made fewer insertions and deleted more nucleotides at VDJ recombination sites, implying thymic rearrangement abnormalities. Because cDNA rather than genomic DNA was sequenced, highly expressing activated cells could have been over-represented, although no difference in activation and CD3 levels was found between groups. Naive, central memory and regulatory TCRB repertoires appeared to be more similar among patients than among healthy donors. Shorter templates might have been favored by PCR, but patient and control samples were amplified and corrected together, so both groups would have been affected equally by any skew.

The entire amount of isolated RNA was reverse transcribed using the High Capacity cDNA Reverse Transcription Kit, so the sequenced TCRB transcripts were expressed ones. Deep immunoSEQ sequencing was performed on naive, central memory and regulatory T cell samples, with an average of roughly 3.6 million total reads per sample. Sorted cells were lysed in RLT buffer, and RNA was extracted using DNase-treated RNeasy Micro or Mini kits according to cell number. To prevent cross-contamination, each cell subset was processed individually, whereas patient and healthy donor samples were processed jointly. TCRB sequences were amplified from cDNA with the immunoSEQ multiplex PCR, producing 87-bp fragments spanning the CDR3 region. Amplicons were sequenced on the Illumina HiSeq platform. The published analysis was carried out like this. Synthetic template baselines were used to correct PCR bias computationally, reads within Hamming distance 2 were collapsed together, and singletons that could not be merged were discarded. By aligning reads against IMGT, V, D and J genes, CDR3 length, and insertions or deletions at six rearrangement sites were assigned. Within each subset, clonotype counts were normalized to the number of sorted cells before true diversity and Gini coefficients were calculated with the tcR R package. The overlap coefficient, calculated on TCRB nucleotide sequences, was used to quantify repertoire sharing. As a proxy for the pre-selection repertoire, out-of-frame TCRB sequences from naive cells were analyzed. TCRdb's version of the immuneACCESS table is confined to in-frame rearrangements and falls short of the full clone set. An unresolved V gene accounts for under half of the shortfall where checked; the remainder is of unknown origin. V and J calls and clone size are as listed in that table; D and trimming were resolved from the DNA. Present in this sample are about 660,000 clones, 11% to 15% of which were seen just once. The ten largest clones represent approximately 0.042% of the sample.

Input material: naive CD4+ T cells from blood. In the paper's terms, the cell subset or site label means: true naive CD4+ T cells. This clonotype was sampled from a man in his late teens or twenties with type 1 diabetes.

The DNA reads TGTGCCTGGAGGATTGGGTACGAGCAGTACTTC. Its product reads: CAWRIGYEQYF. The receptor chain draws on TRBV30 and TRBJ2-7; the D segment cannot be called with confidence. A distance of 7 bases separates the germline ends of V and J, which lose 3 bases and 4 bases respectively. CDR1 and CDR2, looked up from the germline V gene (reference sequence), are GTSNPN and SVGIG. Measured from the cysteine to the phenylalanine, the CDR3 is 11 residues long. Solely the CDR3 DNA is kept, with 33 bases framed from the first base.